The 19 T cell receptor beta chains given below trace back to one sample, sequenced in a study of coeliac disease. The study's findings and limits: Active celiac intraepithelial and lamina propria samples had lower TRB and TRG clonality than control samples.

Using immunoSEQ multiplex PCR, the repertoire was profiled, and TCRdb retains in-frame clones only, with some absent. The data show thousands of clones, with 66% seen just once and 5.7% held by the top ten. Antigen specificity for these receptors is unknown. What was sequenced was intraepithelial lymphocytes from the gut. These receptors all stem from a woman aged 55-70 years with active celiac disease.

The V gene is TRBV7-9, the J gene TRBJ1-2, with a tentative D call TRBD1 (6 bases). V lost 1 base, J lost 0 bases, and 9 bases lay in between. This CDR3 is 15 amino acids long. In germline, CDR1 is SEHNR, CDR2 FQNEAQ (reference sequence). CDR3 residues: CASSLEGGSNYGYTF. In DNA, the CDR3 is TGTGCCAGCAGCTTAGAGGGGGGGTCTAACTATGGCTACACCTTC.

The chain recombines TRBV14 with TRBJ2-7; 7 bases are a match to TRBD2. The V gene's germline CDR1 is SGHDN and CDR2 FVKESK. The CDR3 sequence is 15 residues long. V was clipped by 1 base and J by 6 bases; unmatched bases: 9. CDR3 loop: CASSQVWGGPSEQYF. CDR3 DNA sequence: TGTGCCAGCAGCCAAGTATGGGGAGGGCCTTCCGAGCAGTACTTC.

This chain links TRBV18 with TRBJ1-1, with D possibly TRBD1 on 6 matching bases. The CDR3 loop spans 11 amino acids. Germline CDR1 KGHSH, CDR2 LQKENI. The germline V and J ends were trimmed by 5 bases and 6 bases, with 7 bases remaining between them. The CDR3 sequence: CASSTGPEAFF. In DNA form, the CDR3 reads TGTGCCAGCTCAACAGGGCCTGAAGCTTTCTTT.

J is TRBJ2-4 and V is TRBV18; 7 bases are shared with TRBD2. With 5 bases clipped from V and 7 bases from J, the junction kept 11 bases outside the gene matches. The CDR3 spans 15 residues. Germline CDR1 KGHSH, CDR2 LQKENI. The CDR3 coding sequence is TGTGCCAGCTCAGCTGGGGGGGGTCGGTGGAACATTCAGTACTTC. Protein sequence: CASSAGGGRWNIQYF.

The chain joins TRBV5-1 to TRBJ2-3, with D possibly TRBD1 on 6 matching bases. Germline loops: CDR1 SGHRS, CDR2 YFSETQ. CDR3 length: 15 residues. Trimming shortened V by 5 bases and J by 4 bases, and 17 bases separated the two germline ends. The CDR3 bases are TGCGCCAGCAGGCCTCCACAGGGTTTGGCAGATACGCAGTATTTT. Amino acids: CASRPPQGLADTQYF.

The chain joins TRBV30 to TRBJ1-1; D remains unclear. The CDR3 sequence is 17 residues long. Germline V gene lookup returns CDR1 GTSNPN and CDR2 SVGIG (reference sequence). V lost 0 bases and J lost 1, with 18 bases in between. The CDR3 DNA follows: TGTGCCTGGAGTGTGTTTCGAGGGCGGCCGGAGAACACTGAAGCTTTCTTT. This codes for CAWSVFRGRPENTEAFF.

DNA of the CDR3: TGTGCCAGCAGTTTAGCGGGTACGCAGTATTTT. Amino acids: CASSLAGTQYF. This chain uses TRBV28 with TRBJ2-3, with D maybe TRBD2 (5 bases). The ends were cut back, 2 bases at V and 8 bases at J, with 5 bases in the middle. The CDR3 consists of 11 residues. In germline, CDR1 is MDHEN, CDR2 SYDVKM.

This chain joins TRBV29-1 and TRBJ2-3; 7 bases are a match to TRBD2. The length of the CDR3 is 13 residues. The V segment lost 8 bases and the J segment 0 bases; nucleotides outside the gene matches: 5. CDR1 SQVTM and CDR2 ANQGSEA come from the germline V gene. The CDR3 sequence: CSSSGGSTDTQYF. The DNA for the CDR3 is TGCAGCTCCTCCGGGGGGAGCACAGATACGCAGTATTTT.

The chain joins TRBV28 to TRBJ2-6; 9 bases align to TRBD1. V shed 3 bases and J 1 base; nucleotides not matched to a gene: 7. There are 18 residues in the CDR3. Germline-derived CDR1 and CDR2 are MDHEN and SYDVKM. The CDR3 here is CASSFLGTGPSGANVLTF. Written as DNA, the CDR3 is TGTGCCAGCAGTTTTTTAGGGACAGGGCCGTCTGGGGCCAACGTCCTGACTTTC.

V usage is TRBV7-2 and J usage is TRBJ2-6; 7 positions match TRBD1. V shed 3 bases, J shed 5 bases, and the junction held 13 bases outside the gene matches. From germline, CDR1 is SGHTA and CDR2 FQGNSA. The CDR3 has 18 amino acids. CDR3 DNA: TGTGCCAGCAGCTTGTCGACAGGGAAGAGTGGGTGGGCCAACGTCCTGACTTTC. As protein: CASSLSTGKSGWANVLTF.

On this clone itself: Because the CDR3's place on the DNA is in doubt, the DNA is left out and the CDR3 is given as listed by TCRdb. The chain carries TRBV21-1 and TRBJ2-2; TRBD1 is the table's D call and was not checked against the DNA. TRBV21-1 is tagged as a pseudogene. The CDR3 extends over 16 residues, inclusive of both ends. This chain's CDR3 is CASSKVFGGGAGELFF.

The chain employs TRBV7-2 and TRBJ2-7, with a weak D call TRBD1 (6 bases). This CDR3 contains 12 residues. Trimming took 4 bases from V and 7 from J, leaving 11 bases between them. Per the germline V gene, CDR1 is SGHTA and CDR2 is FQGNSA. CDR3 residues: CASSSGVGEQYF. In DNA form, the CDR3 reads TGTGCCAGCAGCTCAGGGGTTGGTGAGCAGTACTTC. Full variable domain (rest looked up from reference TRBV7-2 and TRBJ2-7): GAGVSQSPSNKVTEKGKDVELRCDPISGHTALYWYRQSLGQGLEFLIYFQGNSAPDKSGLPSDRFSAERTGGSVSTLTIQRTQQEDSAVYLCASSSGVGEQYFGPGTRLTVT.

The genes are TRBV27 and TRBJ1-2; tentative D call: TRBD1 (5 bases). The germline V and J ends were trimmed by 2 bases and 2 bases, with 6 bases remaining between them. CDR1 MNHEY and CDR2 SMNVEV come from the germline V gene (reference sequence). The CDR3 has 13 amino acids. DNA of the CDR3: TGTGCCAGCAGTTTACGGGGGAACTATGGCTACACCTTC. The encoded protein is CASSLRGNYGYTF.

CDR3 loop: CASSTGHPRHGYTF. The DNA of the CDR3 is TGTGCCAGCAGCACGGGACACCCCAGGCATGGCTACACCTTC. This chain uses TRBV9 with TRBJ1-2, with D tentatively TRBD1 (6 bases). Trimming pared 4 bases from V and 6 bases from J, leaving 16 bases between. The CDR3 totals 14 residues. Germline lookup yields CDR1 SGDLS and CDR2 YYNGEE.

This sequence joins TRBV7-2 and TRBJ1-1; D possibly corresponds to TRBD1 (5 bases). The CDR3 contains 13 residues. In germline, CDR1 is SGHTA, CDR2 FQGNSA. Trimming shortened V by 4 bases and J by 10 bases, and 16 bases separated the two germline ends. The CDR3 reads CASSSTGGTSAFF. DNA for the CDR3: TGTGCCAGCAGCTCAACGGGGGGAACATCAGCTTTCTTT.

This clone was observed a few times. The chain employs TRBV19 and TRBJ2-1, with 10 bases lining up with TRBD2. The V and J ends lost 9 bases and 6 bases, in that order; junction bases with no gene match: 11. Looked up from germline, CDR1 is LNHDA and CDR2 is SQIVND (reference sequence). CDR3 length: 15 amino acids. CDR3 DNA sequence: TGTGCCAGCACGATCGGTAGCGGGGGGATCAATGAGCAGTTCTTC. Its translation: CASTIGSGGINEQFF.

Here the CDR3 reads CASSPRWVNTEAFF. Written as DNA, the CDR3 is TGTGCCAGCAGCCCCAGGTGGGTGAACACTGAAGCTTTCTTT. The chain combines TRBV7-9 with TRBJ1-1; D gene ambiguous. This CDR3 comprises 14 residues. V dropped 5 bases and J dropped 0 bases, with 10 bases sitting between them. Germline-derived CDR1 and CDR2 are SEHNR and FQNEAQ (reference sequence).

The chain joins TRBV29-1 to TRBJ1-2, with 8 bases matching TRBD1. V trimming: 4 bases; J trimming: 7 bases; junction bases outside the gene matches: 8. The CDR3 has 13 residues. The germline V gene has CDR1 SQVTM and CDR2 ANQGSEA. CDR3 sequence: CSVGAGGMGGYTF. DNA of the CDR3: TGCAGCGTTGGGGCAGGGGGCATGGGTGGCTACACCTTC.

The V call is TRBV4-3, the J call TRBJ1-4; D possibly corresponds to TRBD1 (5 bases). Germline V CDR1 and CDR2: LGHNA, YSLEER. V lost 4 bases and J 10 bases, leaving 22 bases between the germline ends. The CDR3 is made up of 16 amino acids. The chain's CDR3 is CASSRDYRSRIGKLFF. The CDR3, as DNA: TGCGCCAGCAGCCGGGACTACAGGTCCAGGATCGGAAAACTGTTTTTT.